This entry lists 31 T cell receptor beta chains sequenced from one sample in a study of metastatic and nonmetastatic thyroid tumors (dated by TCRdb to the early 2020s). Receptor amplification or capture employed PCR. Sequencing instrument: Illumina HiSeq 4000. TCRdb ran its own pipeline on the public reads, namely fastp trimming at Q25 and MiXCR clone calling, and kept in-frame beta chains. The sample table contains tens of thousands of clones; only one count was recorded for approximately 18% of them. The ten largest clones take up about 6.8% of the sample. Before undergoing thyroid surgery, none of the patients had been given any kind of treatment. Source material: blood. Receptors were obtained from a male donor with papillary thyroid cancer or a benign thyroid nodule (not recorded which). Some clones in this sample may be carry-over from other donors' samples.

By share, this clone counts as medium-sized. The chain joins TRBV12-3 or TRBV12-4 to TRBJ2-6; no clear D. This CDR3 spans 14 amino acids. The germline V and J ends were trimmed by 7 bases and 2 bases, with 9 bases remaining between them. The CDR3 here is CASIDRTGANVLTF. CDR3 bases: TGTGCCAGCATTGATAGGACTGGGGCCAACGTCCTGACTTTC.

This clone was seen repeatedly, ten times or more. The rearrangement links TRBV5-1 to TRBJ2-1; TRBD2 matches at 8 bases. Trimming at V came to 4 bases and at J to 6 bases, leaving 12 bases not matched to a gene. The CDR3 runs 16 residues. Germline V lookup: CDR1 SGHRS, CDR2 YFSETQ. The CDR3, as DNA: TGCGCCAGCAGCCGGGAGTTCGGGGGGGATGGCAATGAGCAGTTCTTC. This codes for CASSREFGGDGNEQFF.

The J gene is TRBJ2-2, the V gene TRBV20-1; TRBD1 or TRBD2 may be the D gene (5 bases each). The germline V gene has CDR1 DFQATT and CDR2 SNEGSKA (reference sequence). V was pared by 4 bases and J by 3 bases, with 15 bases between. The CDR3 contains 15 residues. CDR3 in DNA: TGCAGTGCTAAAAGGGACGGACGGGACACCGGGGAGCTGTTTTTT. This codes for CSAKRDGRDTGELFF.

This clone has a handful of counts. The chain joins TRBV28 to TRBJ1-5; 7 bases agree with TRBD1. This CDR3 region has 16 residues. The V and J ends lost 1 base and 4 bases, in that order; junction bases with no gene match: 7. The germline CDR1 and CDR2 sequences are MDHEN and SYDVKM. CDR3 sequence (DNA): TGTGCCAGCAGTTTATTGGGGCAGGGGGGAAATCAGCCCCAGCATTTT. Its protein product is CASSLLGQGGNQPQHF.

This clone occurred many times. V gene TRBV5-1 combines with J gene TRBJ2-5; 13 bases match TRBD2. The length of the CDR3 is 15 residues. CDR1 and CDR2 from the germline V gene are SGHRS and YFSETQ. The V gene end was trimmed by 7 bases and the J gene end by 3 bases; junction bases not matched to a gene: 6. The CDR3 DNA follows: TGCGCCAGCGGCCCCGGGACTAGCGGGGAAGAGACCCAGTACTTC. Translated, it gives CASGPGTSGEETQYF.

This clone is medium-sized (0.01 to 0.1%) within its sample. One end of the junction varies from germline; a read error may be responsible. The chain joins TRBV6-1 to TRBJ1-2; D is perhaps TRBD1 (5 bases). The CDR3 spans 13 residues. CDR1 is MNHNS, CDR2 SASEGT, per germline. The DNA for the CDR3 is TGTGCCAGCAGGGAAGGGGCTAACTATGGCTACACCTTC. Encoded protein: CASREGANYGYTF.

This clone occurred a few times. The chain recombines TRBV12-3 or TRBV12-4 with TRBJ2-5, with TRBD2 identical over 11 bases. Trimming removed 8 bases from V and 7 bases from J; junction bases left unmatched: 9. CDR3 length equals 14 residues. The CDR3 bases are TGTGCCAGCGGGACTAGCGGTGCGGATCGGACCCAGTACTTC. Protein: CASGTSGADRTQYF.

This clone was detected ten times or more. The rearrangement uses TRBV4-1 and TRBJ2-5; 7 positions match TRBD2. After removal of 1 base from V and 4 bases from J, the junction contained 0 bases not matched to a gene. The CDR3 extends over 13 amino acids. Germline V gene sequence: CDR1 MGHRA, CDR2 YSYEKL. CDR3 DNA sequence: TGCGCCAGCAGCCAAGCGGGGGGAGAGACCCAGTACTTC. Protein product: CASSQAGGETQYF.

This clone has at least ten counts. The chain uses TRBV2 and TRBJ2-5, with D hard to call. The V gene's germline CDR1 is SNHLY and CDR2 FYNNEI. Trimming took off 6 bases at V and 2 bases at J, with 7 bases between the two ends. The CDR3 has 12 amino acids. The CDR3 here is CASRLGQETQYF. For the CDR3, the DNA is TGTGCCAGCAGGCTAGGTCAAGAGACCCAGTACTTC.

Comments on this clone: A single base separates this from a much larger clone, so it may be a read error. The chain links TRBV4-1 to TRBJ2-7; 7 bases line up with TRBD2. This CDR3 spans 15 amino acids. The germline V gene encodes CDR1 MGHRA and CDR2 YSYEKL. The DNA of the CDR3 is TGCGCCAGCAGCCAAGATCAAGCGGGGATCTACGAGCTGTACTTC. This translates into CASSQDQAGIYELYF.

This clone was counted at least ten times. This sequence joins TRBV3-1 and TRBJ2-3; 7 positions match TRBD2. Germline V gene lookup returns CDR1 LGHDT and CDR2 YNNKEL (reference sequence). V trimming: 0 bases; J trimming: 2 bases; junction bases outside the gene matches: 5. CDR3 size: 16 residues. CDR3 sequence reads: CASSQELREVTDTQYF. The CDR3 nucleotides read TGTGCCAGCAGCCAAGAGCTACGGGAGGTCACAGATACGCAGTATTTT.

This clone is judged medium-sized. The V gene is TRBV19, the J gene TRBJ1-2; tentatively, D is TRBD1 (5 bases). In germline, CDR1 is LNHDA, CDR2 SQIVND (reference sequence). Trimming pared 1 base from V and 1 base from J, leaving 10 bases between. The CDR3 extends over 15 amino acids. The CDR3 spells CASSIGDGVNYGYTF. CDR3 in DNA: TGTGCCAGTAGTATAGGGGACGGCGTTAACTATGGCTACACCTTC.

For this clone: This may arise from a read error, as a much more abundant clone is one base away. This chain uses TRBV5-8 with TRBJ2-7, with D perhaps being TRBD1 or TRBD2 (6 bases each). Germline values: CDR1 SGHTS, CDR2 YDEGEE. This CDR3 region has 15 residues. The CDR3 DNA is TGTGCCAGTACCACCGGGGGCGGCAGGACCTACGATCAGTACTTC. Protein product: CASTTGGGRTYDQYF. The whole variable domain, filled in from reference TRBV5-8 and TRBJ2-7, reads EAGVTQSPTHLIKTRGQQATLRCSPISGHTSVYWYQQALGLGLQFLLWYDEGEERNRGNFPPRFSGRQFPNYSSELNVNALELEDSALYLCASTTGGGRTYDQYFGPGTRLTVT.

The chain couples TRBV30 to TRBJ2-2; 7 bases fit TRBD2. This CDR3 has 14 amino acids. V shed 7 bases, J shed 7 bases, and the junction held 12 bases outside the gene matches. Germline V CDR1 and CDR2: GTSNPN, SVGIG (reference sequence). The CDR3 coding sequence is TGTGCCTACCCGCTCCGGGGGGAGGGCGGGGAGCTGTTTTTT. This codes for CAYPLRGEGGELFF.

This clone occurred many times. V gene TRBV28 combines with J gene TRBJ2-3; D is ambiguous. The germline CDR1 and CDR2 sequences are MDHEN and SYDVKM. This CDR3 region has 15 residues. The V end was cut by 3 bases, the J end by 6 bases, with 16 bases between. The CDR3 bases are TGTGCCAGCAGTTTGCCCTCCCCGGTGGGGGATACGCAGTATTTT. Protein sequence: CASSLPSPVGDTQYF.

CDR3 loop: CASSLGAVRVDTEAFF. The CDR3, as DNA: TGCGCCAGCAGCTTGGGGGCCGTAAGGGTGGACACTGAAGCTTTCTTT. V is TRBV5-1 and J is TRBJ1-1; D is uncertain. Per germline, CDR1 SGHRS and CDR2 YFSETQ. This CDR3 region has 16 residues. V gave up 0 bases and J gave up 3 bases, with 15 bases separating them.

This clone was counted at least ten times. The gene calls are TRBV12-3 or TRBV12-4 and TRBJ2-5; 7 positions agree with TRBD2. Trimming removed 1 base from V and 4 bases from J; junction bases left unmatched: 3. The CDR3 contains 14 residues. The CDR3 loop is CASSLGTRGETQYF. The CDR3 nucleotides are TGTGCCAGCAGTTTAGGGACTAGGGGAGAGACCCAGTACTTC.

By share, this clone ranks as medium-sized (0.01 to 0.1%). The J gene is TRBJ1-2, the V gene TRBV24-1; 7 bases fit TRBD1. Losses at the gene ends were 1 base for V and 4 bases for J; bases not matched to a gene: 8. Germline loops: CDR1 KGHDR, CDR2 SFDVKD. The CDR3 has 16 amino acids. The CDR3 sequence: CATSDFVRRDSYGYTF. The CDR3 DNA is TGTGCCACCAGTGATTTTGTACGCCGGGACAGCTATGGCTACACCTTC.

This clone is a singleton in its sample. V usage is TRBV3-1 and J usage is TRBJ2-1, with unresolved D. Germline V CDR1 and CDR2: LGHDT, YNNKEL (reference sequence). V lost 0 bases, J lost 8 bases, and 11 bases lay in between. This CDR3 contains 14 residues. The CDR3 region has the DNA TGTGCCAGCAGCCAAGAATCAGGCTGGTATGAGCAGTTCTTC. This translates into CASSQESGWYEQFF.

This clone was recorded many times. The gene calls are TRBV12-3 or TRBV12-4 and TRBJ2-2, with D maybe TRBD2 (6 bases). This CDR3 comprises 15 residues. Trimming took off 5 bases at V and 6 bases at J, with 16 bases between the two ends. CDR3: CASSLFGGEPGELFF. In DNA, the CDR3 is TGTGCCAGCAGTCTCTTCGGGGGTGAACCCGGGGAGCTGTTTTTT.

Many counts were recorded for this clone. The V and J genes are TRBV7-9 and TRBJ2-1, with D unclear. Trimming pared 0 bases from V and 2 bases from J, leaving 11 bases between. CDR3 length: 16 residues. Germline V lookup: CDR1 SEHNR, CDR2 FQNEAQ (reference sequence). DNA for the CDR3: TGTGCCAGCAGCTTAGCTACAGACTCCCCCTACAATGAGCAGTTCTTC. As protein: CASSLATDSPYNEQFF.

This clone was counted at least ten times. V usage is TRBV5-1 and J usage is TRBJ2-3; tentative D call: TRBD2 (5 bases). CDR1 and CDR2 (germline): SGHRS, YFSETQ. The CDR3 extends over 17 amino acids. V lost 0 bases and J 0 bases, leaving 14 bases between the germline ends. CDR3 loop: CASSLGGGPLSTDTQYF. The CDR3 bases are TGCGCCAGCAGCTTGGGCGGCGGGCCACTTAGCACAGATACGCAGTATTTT.

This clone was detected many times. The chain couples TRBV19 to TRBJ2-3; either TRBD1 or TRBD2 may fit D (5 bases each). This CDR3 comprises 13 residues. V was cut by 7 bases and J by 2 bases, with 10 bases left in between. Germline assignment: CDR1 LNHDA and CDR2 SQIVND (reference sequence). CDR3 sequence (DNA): TGTGCCAGTACCTTGGGGGACACAGATACGCAGTATTTT. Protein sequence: CASTLGDTDTQYF.

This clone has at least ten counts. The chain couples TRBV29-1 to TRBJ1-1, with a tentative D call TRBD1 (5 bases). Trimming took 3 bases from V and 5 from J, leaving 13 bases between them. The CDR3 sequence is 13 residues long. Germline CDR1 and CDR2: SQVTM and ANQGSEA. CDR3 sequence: CSVDRAEWTEAFF. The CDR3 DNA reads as TGCAGCGTTGACAGGGCCGAGTGGACTGAAGCTTTCTTT.

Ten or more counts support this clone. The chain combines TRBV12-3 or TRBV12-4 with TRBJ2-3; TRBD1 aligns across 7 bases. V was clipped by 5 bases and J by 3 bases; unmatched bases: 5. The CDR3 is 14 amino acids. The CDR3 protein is CASSPRQGTDTQYF. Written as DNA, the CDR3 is TGTGCCAGCAGTCCGCGACAGGGTACAGATACGCAGTATTTT.

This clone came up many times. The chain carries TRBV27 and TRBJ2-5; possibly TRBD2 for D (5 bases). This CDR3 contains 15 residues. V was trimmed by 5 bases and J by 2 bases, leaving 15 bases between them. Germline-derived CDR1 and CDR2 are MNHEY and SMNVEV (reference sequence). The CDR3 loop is CASSRFREGQETQYF. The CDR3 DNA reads TGTGCCAGCAGTAGGTTTCGGGAAGGGCAAGAGACCCAGTACTTC.

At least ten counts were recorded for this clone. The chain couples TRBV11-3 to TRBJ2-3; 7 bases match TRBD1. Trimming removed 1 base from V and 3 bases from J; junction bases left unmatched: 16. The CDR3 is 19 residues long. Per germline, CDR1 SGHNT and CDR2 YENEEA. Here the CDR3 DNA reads TGTGCCAGCAGCTTAGTTACCCAAGGACAGGCGGTTTTGACAGATACGCAGTATTTT. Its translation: CASSLVTQGQAVLTDTQYF.

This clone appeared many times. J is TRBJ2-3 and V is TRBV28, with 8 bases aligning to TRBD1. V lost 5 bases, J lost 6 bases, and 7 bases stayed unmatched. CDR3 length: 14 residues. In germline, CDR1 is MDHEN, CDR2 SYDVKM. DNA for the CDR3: TGTGCCAGCAGTCCCGGACAGGGAAGGGATACGCAGTATTTT. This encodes CASSPGQGRDTQYF.

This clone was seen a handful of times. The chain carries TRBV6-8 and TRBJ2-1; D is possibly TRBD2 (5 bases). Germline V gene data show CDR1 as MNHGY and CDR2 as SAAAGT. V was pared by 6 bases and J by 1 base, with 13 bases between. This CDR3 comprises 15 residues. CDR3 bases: TGTGCCAGCAGCCCGACGAGGGATTCCTACAATGAGCAGTTCTTC. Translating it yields CASSPTRDSYNEQFF.

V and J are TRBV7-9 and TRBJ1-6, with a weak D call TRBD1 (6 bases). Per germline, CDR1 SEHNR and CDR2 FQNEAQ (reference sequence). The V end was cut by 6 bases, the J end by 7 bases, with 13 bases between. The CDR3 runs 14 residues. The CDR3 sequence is CASSATGSNSPLHF. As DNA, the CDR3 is TGTGCCAGCAGTGCAACAGGGAGCAATTCACCCCTCCACTTT.

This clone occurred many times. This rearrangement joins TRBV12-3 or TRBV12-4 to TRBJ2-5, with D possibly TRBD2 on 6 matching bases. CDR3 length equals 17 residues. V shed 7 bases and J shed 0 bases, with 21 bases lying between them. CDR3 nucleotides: TGTGCCAGCACTTACTACACCGGAGGGCGAGACCAAGAGACCCAGTACTTC. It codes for CASTYYTGGRDQETQYF.